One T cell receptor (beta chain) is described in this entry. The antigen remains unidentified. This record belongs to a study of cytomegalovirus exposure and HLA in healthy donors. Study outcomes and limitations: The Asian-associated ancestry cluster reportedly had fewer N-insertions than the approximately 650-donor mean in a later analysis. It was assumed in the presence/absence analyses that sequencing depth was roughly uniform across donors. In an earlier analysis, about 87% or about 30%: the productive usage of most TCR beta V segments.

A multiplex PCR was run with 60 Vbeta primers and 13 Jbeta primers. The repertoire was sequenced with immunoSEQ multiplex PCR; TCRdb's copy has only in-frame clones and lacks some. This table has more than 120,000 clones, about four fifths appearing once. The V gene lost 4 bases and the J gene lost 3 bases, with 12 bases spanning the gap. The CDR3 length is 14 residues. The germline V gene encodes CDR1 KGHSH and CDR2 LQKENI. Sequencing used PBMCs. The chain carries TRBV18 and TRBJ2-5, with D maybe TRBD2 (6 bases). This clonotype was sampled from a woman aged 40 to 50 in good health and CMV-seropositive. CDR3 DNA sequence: TGTGCCAGCTCACTTGCGCCGGGGGAAGAGACCCAGTACTTC. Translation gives CASSLAPGEETQYF.